Listed here are 6 T cell receptor beta chains from one sample, sequenced in a study of T cell responses to AZD1222 COVID-19 vaccine. TCRdb's table, derived via immunoSEQ multiplex PCR, lists solely in-frame clones and lacks some. This table has about 120,000 clones, approximately 85% appearing once. The sequencing used peripheral blood, collected on day 0 of AZD1222 vaccination. Receptor source: an adult in good health.

The chain uses TRBV5-1 and TRBJ2-3; 7 positions agree with TRBD2. From germline, CDR1 is SGHRS and CDR2 YFSETQ. This CDR3 has 16 amino acids. The trim removed 2 bases at V and 0 bases at J, leaving 6 bases unmatched. DNA for the CDR3: TGCGCCAGCAGCTTCTCCGGACTAGGAAGCACAGATACGCAGTATTTT. Translated, it gives CASSFSGLGSTDTQYF.

The rearrangement uses TRBV5-4 and TRBJ1-6; 7 positions agree with TRBD1. V was clipped by 2 bases and J by 10 bases; unmatched bases: 6. This CDR3 spans 14 amino acids. CDR1 is SGHNT, CDR2 YYREEE, per germline (reference sequence). DNA for the CDR3: TGTGCCAGCAGCTTTTGGGACAGCAGGTCACCCCTCCACTTT. Protein product: CASSFWDSRSPLHF.

This rearrangement joins TRBV4-1 to TRBJ1-2, with D tentatively TRBD1 (5 bases). Germline lookup yields CDR1 MGHRA and CDR2 YSYEKL. The CDR3 consists of 15 residues. The V end was cut by 4 bases, the J end by 4 bases, with 16 bases between. The CDR3 region is CASSPRAGFAYGYTF. The DNA for the CDR3 is TGCGCCAGCAGCCCCAGGGCGGGTTTCGCCTATGGCTACACCTTC.

The chain couples TRBV6-2 or TRBV6-3 to TRBJ2-2; 11 bases fit TRBD2. The CDR3 sequence is 18 residues long. Looked up from germline, CDR1 is MNHEY and CDR2 is SVGEGT. V was pared by 7 bases and J by 7 bases, with 17 bases of the junction left unmatched. CDR3 in amino acids: CASNPYEASGRMGGELFF. CDR3 coding DNA: TGTGCCAGCAACCCTTACGAAGCTAGCGGGAGGATGGGCGGGGAGCTGTTTTTT.

This sequence joins TRBV3-1 (or the pseudogene TRBV3-2) and TRBJ1-3, with D possibly being TRBD1 (5 bases). V lost 0 bases and J 0 bases, leaving 9 bases between the germline ends. This CDR3 contains 16 residues. In germline, CDR1 is LGHDT, CDR2 YNNKEL (reference sequence). CDR3 sequence (DNA): TGTGCCAGCAGCCAAGATCAGGGTTTCTCTGGAAACACCATATATTTT. Its translation is CASSQDQGFSGNTIYF.

The rearrangement uses TRBV4-2 and TRBJ2-7; 8 bases are a match to TRBD2. After removal of 0 bases from V and 4 bases from J, the junction contained 14 bases not matched to a gene. Germline CDR1 and CDR2: LGHNA and YNFKEQ. This CDR3 has 18 residues. The CDR3 here is CASSQEFQGAGAGYEQYF. The CDR3 nucleotides are TGTGCCAGCAGCCAAGAATTTCAAGGAGCGGGGGCCGGTTACGAGCAGTACTTC.